One and the same sample provided the 17 T cell receptor beta chains below, sequenced in a study of blood T cell repertoires in COVID-19. TCRdb's table, derived via immunoSEQ multiplex PCR, lists solely in-frame clones and lacks some. This sample has some 270,000 clones, with roughly 85% found just once. Sequencing was done on a sample of PBMCs or T cells enriched from blood (not recorded which). The receptor source for this set is a woman between 50 and 59 years old with acute COVID-19.

This chain links TRBV7-2 with TRBJ1-1; 10 nucleotides agree with TRBD1. The V gene end was trimmed by 7 bases and the J gene end by 4 bases; junction bases not matched to a gene: 9. The CDR3 contains 15 residues. From germline, CDR1 is SGHTA and CDR2 FQGNSA. CDR3 sequence (DNA): TGTGCCAGCACCCAAACCAGGACAGGGGGCACTGAAGCTTTCTTT. Its translation: CASTQTRTGGTEAFF.

This sequence joins TRBV6-5 and TRBJ1-2, with D perhaps TRBD1 (6 bases). CDR1 MNHEY and CDR2 SVGAGI come from the germline V gene. The length of the CDR3 is 14 residues. V lost 4 bases and J 4 bases, leaving 13 bases between the germline ends. The CDR3 loop reads CASSFLRGAYGYTF. The CDR3 bases are TGTGCCAGCAGTTTCCTCAGGGGTGCCTATGGCTACACCTTC.

The V and J genes are TRBV4-3 and TRBJ1-2, with D perhaps matching TRBD1 (5 bases). V was trimmed by 0 bases and J by 1 base, leaving 9 bases between them. This CDR3 is built from 15 residues. Per the germline V gene, CDR1 is LGHNA and CDR2 is YSLEER. The CDR3 reads CASSQDDRNNYGYTF. In DNA form, the CDR3 reads TGCGCCAGCAGCCAAGATGACAGAAATAACTATGGCTACACCTTC.

The CDR3 nucleotides are TGTGCCAGCAGCTTTTACCAGACTGGGGCCAACGTCCTGACTTTC. Translation: CASSFYQTGANVLTF. This chain uses TRBV5-8 with TRBJ2-6; no clear D. The CDR3 extends over 15 amino acids. The germline CDR1 and CDR2 sequences are SGHTS and YDEGEE. V was trimmed by 2 bases and J by 2 bases, leaving 8 bases between them.

The CDR3 DNA sequence: TGTGCCAGCAGCTATCGGACAGGGCAAGGAGCAGATACGCAGTATTTT. This translates into CASSYRTGQGADTQYF. The V and J genes are TRBV7-6 and TRBJ2-3; 8 bases agree with TRBD1. This CDR3 comprises 16 residues. Germline V CDR1 and CDR2: SGHVS, FNYEAQ. The trim removed 4 bases at V and 4 bases at J, leaving 10 bases unmatched.

This clone was detected only once. V and J are TRBV7-9 and TRBJ1-4; the match to TRBD1 covers 7 bases. The CDR3 totals 14 residues. Germline V lookup: CDR1 SEHNR, CDR2 FQNEAQ (reference sequence). The V segment lost 5 bases and the J segment 5 bases; nucleotides outside the gene matches: 5. CDR3 region: CASSLDRLNEKLFF. The CDR3 DNA follows: TGTGCCAGCAGCCTGGACAGGTTAAATGAAAAACTGTTTTTT.

The genes are TRBV4-3 and TRBJ2-3, with 8 bases matching TRBD2. This CDR3 has 17 amino acids. Trimming cost V 0 bases and J 0 bases; bases outside gene matches: 5. Germline assignment: CDR1 LGHNA and CDR2 YSLEER. CDR3 nucleotide sequence: TGCGCCAGCAGCCAAGAGTTGCGGGGGGTAAGCACAGATACGCAGTATTTT. Protein sequence: CASSQELRGVSTDTQYF.

This rearrangement joins TRBV18 to TRBJ1-6; D is ambiguous. The CDR3 totals 15 residues. V dropped 3 bases and J dropped 1 base, with 7 bases sitting between them. Germline V CDR1 and CDR2: KGHSH, LQKENI. CDR3 in amino acids: CASSPSGSYNSPLHF. Written as DNA, the CDR3 is TGTGCCAGCTCACCCAGCGGGTCCTATAATTCACCCCTCCACTTT.

The CDR3 spells CSARDRRGTFF. The CDR3 coding sequence is TGCAGTGCTAGAGATCGGCGGGGGACTTTCTTT. The chain joins TRBV20-1 to TRBJ1-1; D possibly corresponds to TRBD1 (5 bases). Germline V gene data show CDR1 as DFQATT and CDR2 as SNEGSKA (reference sequence). The CDR3 consists of 11 residues. V lost 0 bases to trimming and J lost 12 bases, with 11 bases between them.

This chain links TRBV30 with TRBJ1-2; 7 bases match TRBD1. V lost 4 bases and J lost 3; bases outside the gene matches: 11. Per the germline V gene, CDR1 is GTSNPN and CDR2 is SVGIG (reference sequence). CDR3 length: 15 residues. The CDR3 bases are TGTGCCTGGACCAGCAGGGACAGCGGCTACTATGGCTACACCTTC. Its translation: CAWTSRDSGYYGYTF.

The chain employs TRBV7-9 and TRBJ1-2; TRBD1 matches 7 bases. CDR1 and CDR2 (germline): SEHNR, FQNEAQ (reference sequence). This CDR3 is 15 amino acids long. The V gene end was trimmed by 0 bases and the J gene end by 7 bases; junction bases not matched to a gene: 8. The chain's CDR3 is CASSLASRGRGGYTF. CDR3 in DNA: TGTGCCAGCAGCTTAGCGTCGAGGGGGCGGGGTGGCTACACCTTC.

This clone turned up a few times. V gene TRBV5-1 combines with J gene TRBJ2-2; D is possibly TRBD1 (6 bases). Germline loops: CDR1 SGHRS, CDR2 YFSETQ. There are 13 residues in the CDR3. V lost 4 bases to trimming and J lost 5 bases, with 9 bases between them. Here the CDR3 reads CASSVQGTGELFF. DNA of the CDR3: TGCGCCAGCAGCGTCCAGGGGACCGGGGAGCTGTTTTTT.

The chain joins TRBV29-1 to TRBJ1-2; 8 bases map to TRBD1. Germline V gene data show CDR1 as SQVTM and CDR2 as ANQGSEA. The CDR3 loop spans 17 amino acids. The J segment lost 7 bases and the V segment lost 3 bases, leaving 19 bases of the junction unmatched. The CDR3 bases are TGCAGCGTTGACCCTAACCCCCGCACAGGGGGTAGCGGTGGCTACACCTTC. Its translation is CSVDPNPRTGGSGGYTF. Filled out from reference TRBV29-1 and TRBJ1-2, the complete variable domain reads SAVISQKPSRDICQRGTSLTIQCQVDSQVTMMFWYRQQPGQSLTLIATANQGSEATYESGFVIDKFPISRPNLTFSTLTVSNMSPEDSSIYLCSVDPNPRTGGSGGYTFGSGTRLTVV.

This clone was observed a handful of times. V and J are TRBV12-5 and TRBJ1-3; D is uncertain. Germline V gives CDR1 LGHNT, CDR2 FRNRAP. V gave up 4 bases and J gave up 1 base, with 11 bases separating them. The CDR3 has 15 residues. The CDR3 loop is CASGSPWASGNTIYF. The CDR3 region has the DNA TGTGCTAGTGGTTCGCCTTGGGCATCTGGAAACACCATATATTTT.

The rearrangement links TRBV5-1 to TRBJ1-4; tentative D call: TRBD1 (6 bases). This CDR3 is built from 14 residues. Germline V gene data show CDR1 as SGHRS and CDR2 as YFSETQ. The V end was cut by 5 bases, the J end by 4 bases, with 12 bases between. The CDR3 DNA is TGCGCCAGCAGGCCTACAGGGATTAATGAAAAACTGTTTTTT. This gives the protein CASRPTGINEKLFF.

This chain connects TRBV6-5 to TRBJ1-2; D perhaps matches TRBD1 (6 bases). The V end lost 6 bases, the J end lost 4 bases, and 12 bases lay between the germline ends. The length of the CDR3 is 13 residues. Germline V gene data show CDR1 as MNHEY and CDR2 as SVGAGI. CDR3 residues: CASRGQGGYGYTF. The DNA of the CDR3 is TGTGCCAGCAGAGGACAAGGGGGCTATGGCTACACCTTC.

The V call is TRBV18, the J call TRBJ2-7; 9 bases fit TRBD1. Germline V gene sequence: CDR1 KGHSH, CDR2 LQKENI. This CDR3 has 15 residues. V gave up 5 bases and J gave up 1 base; unmatched junction bases: 6. CDR3 amino acids: CASSSRTGASYEQYF. For the CDR3, the DNA is TGTGCCAGCTCATCTCGGACAGGGGCGTCCTACGAGCAGTACTTC.